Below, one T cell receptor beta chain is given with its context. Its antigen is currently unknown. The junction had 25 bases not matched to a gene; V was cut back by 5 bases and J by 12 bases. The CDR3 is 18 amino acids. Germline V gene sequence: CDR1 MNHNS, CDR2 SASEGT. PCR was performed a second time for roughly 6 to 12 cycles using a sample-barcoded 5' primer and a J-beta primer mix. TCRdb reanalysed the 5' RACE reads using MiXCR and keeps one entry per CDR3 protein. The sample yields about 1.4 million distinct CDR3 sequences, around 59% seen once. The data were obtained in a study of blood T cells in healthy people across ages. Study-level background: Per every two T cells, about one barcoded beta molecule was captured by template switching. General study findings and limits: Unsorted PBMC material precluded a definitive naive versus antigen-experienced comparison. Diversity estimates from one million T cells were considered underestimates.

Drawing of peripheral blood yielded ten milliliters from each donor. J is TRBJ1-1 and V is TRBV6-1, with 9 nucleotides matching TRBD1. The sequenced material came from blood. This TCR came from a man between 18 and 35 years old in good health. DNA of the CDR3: TGTGCCAGCAGTCGACTCACCGTGTGGACAGGGGACCCTATGAGGACTTTCTTT. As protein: CASSRLTVWTGDPMRTFF.